This T cell receptor beta chain was obtained from a study of cytotoxic CD8 clonotypes in ibrutinib-treated CLL. Here immunoSEQ multiplex PCR was the method, and the copy in TCRdb shows in-frame clones only, minus some. The repertoire holds 50,000 or so clones, about three fifths seen once, with around 30% in the top ten. Germline-derived CDR1 and CDR2 are ENHRY and SYGVKD. Germline trimming cut 4 bases from V and 6 bases from J; bases unmatched to any gene: 9. CDR3 length: 15 residues. Specimen: PBMCs, collected after 24 months of ibrutinib treatment. J is TRBJ1-2 and V is TRBV10-3; 9 nucleotides align to TRBD1. The clonotype originates from a human donor with chronic lymphocytic leukemia. The CDR3 loop reads CAISGGTGLANGYTF. CDR3 DNA sequence: TGTGCCATCAGTGGAGGGACAGGGCTCGCGAATGGCTACACCTTC.